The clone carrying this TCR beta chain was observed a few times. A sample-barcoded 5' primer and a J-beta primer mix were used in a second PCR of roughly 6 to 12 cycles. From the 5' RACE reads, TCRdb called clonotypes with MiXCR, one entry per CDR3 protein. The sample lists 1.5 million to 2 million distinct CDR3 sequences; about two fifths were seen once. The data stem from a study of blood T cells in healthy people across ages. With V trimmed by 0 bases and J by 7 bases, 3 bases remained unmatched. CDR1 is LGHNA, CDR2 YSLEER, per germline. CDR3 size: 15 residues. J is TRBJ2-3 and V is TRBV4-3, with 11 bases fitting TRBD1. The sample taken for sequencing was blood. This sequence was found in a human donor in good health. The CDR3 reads CASSQEGTGGNTQYF. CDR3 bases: TGCGCCAGCAGCCAAGAAGGGACAGGGGGAAATACGCAGTATTTT.